This TCR beta chain was recorded in a study of T-cell reconstitution after alpha-beta-depleted transplantation in children. During its preparation, the TCRbeta library received unique molecular identifiers. TCRdb called the PCR reads again in MiXCR, with one record for every CDR3 protein. The data show hundreds of thousands of distinct CDR3 sequences, 8% to 9.5% seen once. This clonotype was counted between two and nine times. This CDR3 region has 13 residues. Germline values: CDR1 SGHDN, CDR2 FVKESK. Trimming cost V 2 bases and J 3 bases, with 6 bases left between them. This clonotype originated in a human donor who donated a stem cell graft to a child with acute lymphoblastic leukemia. The V and J genes are TRBV14 and TRBJ2-3; D call uncertain. Source: PBMCs from the stem cell graft donor, taken from the stem cell graft. The CDR3 loop is CASSQFLTDTQYF. The CDR3 coding sequence is TGTGCCAGCAGCCAATTTCTAACAGATACGCAGTATTTT.